Described below is a single T cell receptor (beta chain) sequence and its context. These data are taken from a study of blood T cell repertoires in COVID-19. CDR1 is LGHNA and CDR2 is YSLEER in the germline V gene. V was cut by 0 bases and J by 2 bases, with 12 bases left in between. This CDR3 is 16 amino acids long. Under the authors' procedure: The authors estimated nucleated cell counts from reference gene primer amplification. The data were produced by immunoSEQ multiplex PCR, yet TCRdb's version contains in-frame clones alone and is incomplete. V, J and clone size reflect that table, while D and trimming were determined from the DNA. The table lists approximately 70,000 clones, approximately 91% of them singletons, with approximately 14% in the top ten.

Sequencing was done on a sample of peripheral blood. The V gene is TRBV4-3, the J gene TRBJ2-3, with D possibly matching TRBD2 (6 bases). The sequence derives from a human donor with active COVID-19. The donor label of this sample is uncertain. The CDR3 nucleotides are TGCGCCAGCAGCCAAGAGTTTAGCGGCCCCACAGATACGCAGTATTTT. Translated: CASSQEFSGPTDTQYF.